These T cell receptor beta chains were read from a single sample in a study of blood T cell repertoires in COVID-19. Libraries were prepared by immunoSEQ multiplex PCR; TCRdb keeps only in-frame clonotypes and omits some of them. The sample carries fewer than 200,000 clones, approximately 85% recorded once. The sample comprised peripheral blood. These receptors were taken from a man aged 60 to 69 who had recovered from COVID-19. CDR3s include the opening cysteine and the closing phenylalanine or tryptophan. A D gene is named only where the DNA matches it firmly. The size entry is marked missing in some rows and otherwise reads once, few, many or a size class.

abundance: NA; j_gene: TRBJ2-7; d_gene: NA; v_gene: TRBV27; CDR3nt: TGTGCCAGCAGTTTCATATCGTCAGGGATGGCGGCCTACGAGCAGTACTTC; CDR3aa: CASSFISSGMAAYEQYF
abundance: few; j_gene: TRBJ1-1; d_gene: NA; v_gene: TRBV27; CDR3nt: TGTGCCAGCAGTTTTTTAGGCAGGGAAGCTTTCTTT; CDR3aa: CASSFLGREAFF
abundance: NA; j_gene: TRBJ2-7; d_gene: TRBD1; v_gene: TRBV7-9; CDR3nt: TGTGCCAGCAGCGAGACAGGGGTAGGCGAGCAGTACTTC; CDR3aa: CASSETGVGEQYF
abundance: NA; j_gene: TRBJ2-7; d_gene: TRBD2; v_gene: TRBV18; CDR3nt: TGTGCCAGCTCACCACCCAGCGGGGGGAGCTCCTACGAGCAGTACTTC; CDR3aa: CASSPPSGGSSYEQYF
abundance: few; j_gene: TRBJ2-5; d_gene: TRBD2; v_gene: TRBV18; CDR3nt: TGTGCCAGCTCACCTTCTAGCGGGGGGGCCGTTGGAGAGACCCAGTACTTC; CDR3aa: CASSPSSGGAVGETQYF
abundance: NA; j_gene: TRBJ1-4; d_gene: NA; v_gene: TRBV5-5; CDR3nt: TGTGCCAGCAACTGGGCAGGGGATGAAAAACTGTTTTTT; CDR3aa: CASNWAGDEKLFF
abundance: NA; j_gene: TRBJ2-7; d_gene: TRBD2; v_gene: TRBV6-6; CDR3nt: TGTGCCAGCAGTTACTCTCCGGCGGGGGGCTACGAGCAGTACTTC; CDR3aa: CASSYSPAGGYEQYF
abundance: once; j_gene: TRBJ2-5; d_gene: TRBD2; v_gene: TRBV6-2/TRBV6-3; CDR3nt: TGTGCCAGCAGTTACCTTCGGGGGACTAGCGGAGGCACGGAAGAGACCCAGTACTTC; CDR3aa: CASSYLRGTSGGTEETQYF
abundance: NA; j_gene: TRBJ2-1; d_gene: TRBD2; v_gene: TRBV6-2/TRBV6-3; CDR3nt: TGTGCCAGCAGTGGACTAGCGACTCACAATGAGCAGTTCTTC; CDR3aa: CASSGLATHNEQFF
abundance: NA; j_gene: TRBJ1-1; d_gene: TRBD1; v_gene: TRBV6-5; CDR3nt: TGTGCCAGCAGTCGACAGGGTGGGAACACTGAAGCTTTCTTT; CDR3aa: CASSRQGGNTEAFF
abundance: NA; j_gene: TRBJ2-7; d_gene: TRBD1; v_gene: TRBV6-2/TRBV6-3; CDR3nt: TGTGCCAGCAGCGACGACAGGGTCGAGCAGTACTTC; CDR3aa: CASSDDRVEQYF